Listed here is a single T cell receptor beta chain. How the authors handled the data: The assay estimated nucleated cells by amplifying reference gene primers. TCRdb's table, derived via immunoSEQ multiplex PCR, lists solely in-frame clones and lacks some. V, J and clone size reflect that table, while D and trimming were determined from the DNA. Of 300,000 to 350,000 clones in the sample, more than 70% are singletons; the top ten hold around 3%. The record originates from a study of blood T cell repertoires in COVID-19. Study-wide context: Donors in the United States, Italy and Spain gave samples during acute or convalescent COVID-19. Nucleic acid was either cDNA or gDNA, and it came from T cells, B-cell-depleted T cells, or PBMCs.

V lost 7 bases, J lost 7 bases, and 13 bases stayed unmatched. This CDR3 has 15 residues. CDR1 is MNHEY, CDR2 SVGAGI, per germline. The chain combines TRBV6-5 with TRBJ1-5; 7 bases are a match to TRBD1. Material: peripheral blood. This receptor was identified in a man between 25 and 39 years old with active or convalescent COVID-19. The chain's CDR3 is CASTAGQLSFQPQHF. DNA for the CDR3: TGTGCCAGCACCGCGGGACAGCTGAGTTTCCAGCCCCAGCATTTT.